The sample holds one count of the clone carrying this T cell receptor (beta chain). Relative to the germline gene, one junction end is altered; a read error may explain this. Data came from immunoSEQ multiplex PCR; TCRdb stores just in-frame clones and leaves some out. The sample carries millions of clones, 85% to 95% recorded once. The data were taken from a study of shared clonotypes between healthy human individuals. The germline V gene encodes CDR1 SGHTA and CDR2 FQGNSA. CDR3 size: 12 residues. Sequencing was done on a sample of naive CD4+ T cells sorted from blood. Stated subset: CD45RA+ positively selected. This TCR was sampled from a man aged 18 to 30 in good health. The chain carries TRBV7-2 and TRBJ2-5; no reliable D call. For the CDR3, the DNA is TGTGCCAGCAGCCTCATACTGGAGACCCGGTACTTC. It yields the protein CASSLILETRYF.